This is a list of T cell receptor beta chains from one sample in a study of T cell repertoires in cytomegalovirus infection. TCRdb reprocessed the reads with MiXCR, giving one entry per CDR3 protein. The data contain 450,000 to 550,000 distinct CDR3 sequences, approximately 16% of them singletons. The sequenced material came from CD8+ T cells from PBMCs. The receptors originated from a human donor in good health (CMV status not recorded). Some clones in this sample may be carry-over from other donors' samples. CDR3s include the opening cysteine and the closing phenylalanine or tryptophan. The D gene is left open where the match is weak. Size is stated for part of the rows, as once, few or many counts, or as a class when the clone is expanded.

TRBV7-3	many	-	TRBJ2-3	TGTGCCAGCTCCGGGCCGGGGGCAACAGATACGCAGTATTTT	CASSGPGATDTQYF
TRBV27	-	-	TRBJ2-1	TGTGCCAGCAGTTTGGTTCGGGAGAGGGGGAATGAGCAGTTCTTC	CASSLVRERGNEQFF
TRBV9	few	-	TRBJ2-3	TGTGCCAGCAGCGTAGGCAGGGTTGACACAGATACGCAGTATTTT	CASSVGRVDTDTQYF
TRBV28	many	-	TRBJ1-5	TGTGCCAGCAGTTTTGGAGAAAATAGCAATCAGCCCCAGCATTTT	CASSFGENSNQPQHF
TRBV28	-	TRBD2	TRBJ2-1	TGTGCCAGCAGCTTTTTAGGAGATAGCGGGAGTCAGTTCTTC	CASSFLGDSGSQFF
TRBV29-1	few	-	TRBJ2-7	TGCAGCGTTGTGACTCTATCTTACTCCTACGAGCAGTACTTC	CSVVTLSYSYEQYF
TRBV7-9	few	-	TRBJ2-2	TGTGCCAGCAGGGAGGGATCGAACACCGGGGAGCTGTTTTTT	CASREGSNTGELFF
TRBV7-8	many	TRBD2	TRBJ2-3	TGTGCCAGCAGCTTGGGGCGGTGGGGGACTAGCTACACAGATACGCAGTATTTT	CASSLGRWGTSYTDTQYF
TRBV4-1	many	-	TRBJ2-1	TGCGCCAGCAGCATAGGGCACACGAGGGGGAGGGGCAATGAGCAGTTCTTC	CASSIGHTRGRGNEQFF
TRBV7-3	few	-	TRBJ2-3	TGTGCCAGCAGCGCCCCACGGGACTCCCCTAGCACAGATACGCAGTATTTT	CASSAPRDSPSTDTQYF
TRBV14	-	-	TRBJ2-6	TGTGCCAGCAGCCAAGACAGCTCTGGGGCCAACGTCCTGACTTTC	CASSQDSSGANVLTF
TRBV5-6	few	-	TRBJ1-4	TGTGCCAGCAGCTTGTTTGCAGACTCTTCCCTAACTAATGAAAAACTGTTTTTT	CASSLFADSSLTNEKLFF
TRBV12-3/TRBV12-4	few	-	TRBJ1-4	TGTGCCAGCAGTTTCGGCGGGACGGAGAATGAAAAACTGTTTTTT	CASSFGGTENEKLFF
TRBV27	few	TRBD1	TRBJ2-3	TGTGCCAGCAGTCCGCGGGACAGGGTGAGCACAGATACGCAGTATTTT	CASSPRDRVSTDTQYF
TRBV20-1	-	-	TRBJ2-1	TGCAGTGCTAGAGATGAACAGGAGCAGTTCTTC	CSARDEQEQFF
TRBV27	-	-	TRBJ2-6	TGTGCCAGCAGTCGCTTGGAAGGGGCCAACGTCCTGACTTTC	CASSRLEGANVLTF
TRBV27	-	-	TRBJ2-7	TGTGCCAGCAGTCCTCATACAGGGTCCGAGCAGTACTTC	CASSPHTGSEQYF
TRBV14	-	-	TRBJ1-1	TGTGCCAGCAGCTCGGGACCAAGGGCTGAAGCTTTCTTT	CASSSGPRAEAFF
TRBV7-2	many	-	TRBJ1-2	TGTGCCAGCAGCTTAGTGAGCTATGGCTACACCTTC	CASSLVSYGYTF
TRBV5-1	few	TRBD1	TRBJ2-3	TGCGCCAGCAGCGAGGGGGACAGGTACACAGATACGCAGTATTTT	CASSEGDRYTDTQYF
TRBV5-6	few	-	TRBJ2-1	TGTGCCAGCAGTCTAGACCCGGAGGGGGTTTACAATGAGCAGTTCTTC	CASSLDPEGVYNEQFF
TRBV24-1	few	-	TRBJ2-1	TGTGCCACCAGTGATCCGGCAGTTACCTACAATGAGCAGTTCTTC	CATSDPAVTYNEQFF
TRBV7-2	many	-	TRBJ1-2	TGTGCCAGCAGAATGATTAGCTATGGCTACACCTTC	CASRMISYGYTF
TRBV10-3	many	TRBD1	TRBJ1-2	TGTGCCATCAGCCCCGGGACAGAGACAGGCTATGGCTACACCTTC	CAISPGTETGYGYTF
TRBV14	many	TRBD1	TRBJ2-7	TGTGCCAGCAGCCAAGTAGGGACAGGAAGCTCCTACGAGCAGTACTTC	CASSQVGTGSSYEQYF
TRBV7-8	many	TRBD1	TRBJ1-1	TGTGCCAGCAGCTTACAGTCAGGGGGGTACACTGAAGCTTTCTTT	CASSLQSGGYTEAFF
TRBV19	few	TRBD1	TRBJ1-5	TGTGCCAGTAGTACGGACAGGGCCGGCAATCAGCCCCAGCATTTT	CASSTDRAGNQPQHF
TRBV18	-	-	TRBJ1-1	TGTGCCAGCTCACCACTTGGGTCTGGAGGGGACATGGAAACTGAAGCTTTCTTT	CASSPLGSGGDMETEAFF
TRBV2	-	-	TRBJ2-7	TGTGCCAGCAGTGAGCTAACTGACGAGCAGTACTTC	CASSELTDEQYF
TRBV5-1	few	-	TRBJ2-7	TGCGCCAGCAGCGAAGCCGGGCCCCACCAAGACGAGCAGTACTTC	CASSEAGPHQDEQYF
TRBV19	few	-	TRBJ2-6	TGTGCCAGTACCCTCGGTGTTCTGGGGTCCAACGTCCTGACTTTC	CASTLGVLGSNVLTF
TRBV29-1	-	-	TRBJ1-1	TGCAGCGTTGTAGGGCAGCCTGAAGCTTTCTTT	CSVVGQPEAFF
TRBV24-1	-	-	TRBJ2-5	TGTGCCACCAGTGACTTCCGGGACAACTTTGAGACCCAGTACTTC	CATSDFRDNFETQYF
TRBV12-3/TRBV12-4	many	-	TRBJ2-1	TGTGCCAGCAGTTCTAGGACAGAGTCCTACTACAATGAGCAGTTCTTC	CASSSRTESYYNEQFF
TRBV12-3/TRBV12-4	few	TRBD1	TRBJ1-4	TGTGCCAGCAGCTGGACAGGGAAAAATGAAAAACTGTTTTTT	CASSWTGKNEKLFF
TRBV7-9	many	-	TRBJ2-5	TGTGCCAGCCGCAGTTCTCTTCTCGAGACCCAGTACTTC	CASRSSLLETQYF
TRBV5-6	few	-	TRBJ2-1	TGTGCCAGCAGCTTGGCGTCGACTGAAAATGAGCAGTTCTTC	CASSLASTENEQFF
TRBV9	few	TRBD2	TRBJ2-5	TGTGCCAGCAGCGTAAGGCCCCGTACTAGCGGACAAGAGACCCAGTACTTC	CASSVRPRTSGQETQYF
TRBV7-9	many	TRBD1	TRBJ1-1	TGTGCCAGCAGCTTAGCGGGACAGGTTATAGGCACTGAAGCTTTCTTT	CASSLAGQVIGTEAFF
TRBV19	many	-	TRBJ2-1	TGTGCCAGTAGTACCGGACGACACGAGCAGTTCTTC	CASSTGRHEQFF
TRBV13	few	-	TRBJ1-1	TGTGCCAGCAGCCTCCCGGAGGAGAACACTGAAGCTTTCTTT	CASSLPEENTEAFF
TRBV20-1	-	TRBD1	TRBJ2-7	TGCAGTGCTAGACCCCGGGACAGGGGATCCTACGAGCAGTACTTC	CSARPRDRGSYEQYF
TRBV6-1	few	-	TRBJ2-7	TGTGCCAGCAGATTACAGGAGAGCTCCTACGAGCAGTACTTC	CASRLQESSYEQYF
TRBV7-9	many	-	TRBJ1-1	TGTGCCAGCAGCCCAGGGACGGGAATGAACACTGAAGCTTTCTTT	CASSPGTGMNTEAFF
TRBV5-6	few	-	TRBJ2-1	TGTGCCAGCAGCTTGGCCCAAAGGGGTTATGAGCAGTTCTTC	CASSLAQRGYEQFF
TRBV12-5	-	-	TRBJ2-1	TGTGCTAGTGGTTTGGTAGCGGTAATAGGGGCCGTCCCCTACAATGAGACGTTCTTC	CASGLVAVIGAVPYNETFF
TRBV20-1	few	-	TRBJ2-3	TGCAGTGCTAAGACCCGTGGCGGAAGGACAGATACGCAGTATTTT	CSAKTRGGRTDTQYF
TRBV27	few	-	TRBJ2-3	TGTGCCAGCAGTTTATCTACTCGTTCGGCTAGCACAGATACGCAGTATTTT	CASSLSTRSASTDTQYF